Each of the 17 T cell receptor beta chains below was sequenced from the same sample in a study of blood T cell repertoires in COVID-19. Data came from immunoSEQ multiplex PCR; TCRdb stores just in-frame clones and leaves some out. The sample holds hundreds of thousands of clones, about 85% seen once. Source material: peripheral blood. All receptors derive from a man in his fifties or sixties who had recovered from COVID-19.

V gene TRBV7-9 combines with J gene TRBJ2-3; TRBD1 matches 8 bases. V shed 5 bases, J shed 6 bases, and the junction held 10 bases outside the gene matches. This CDR3 contains 15 residues. From germline, CDR1 is SEHNR and CDR2 FQNEAQ (reference sequence). In DNA, the CDR3 is TGTGCCAGCAGCCATGGACAGGGCGAAATGGATACGCAGTATTTT. Its protein is CASSHGQGEMDTQYF.

V is TRBV3-1 (or the pseudogene TRBV3-2) and J is TRBJ1-4; TRBD1 matches 9 bases. V was clipped by 4 bases and J by 7 bases; unmatched bases: 10. Germline loops: CDR1 LGHDT, CDR2 YNNKEL (reference sequence). The CDR3 runs to 16 residues. CDR3 bases: TGTGCCAGCAGCCCCCCGGGACAGGGTCGGGGTGAAAAACTGTTTTTT. Protein sequence: CASSPPGQGRGEKLFF.

This chain links TRBV15 with TRBJ2-1; perhaps TRBD2 as D (6 bases). CDR3 size: 15 residues. CDR1 is LNHNV, CDR2 YYDKDF, per germline (reference sequence). Trimming removed 3 bases at V and 9 bases at J, with 18 bases between. CDR3 amino acids: CATSRARLGVGEQFF. The CDR3 DNA sequence: TGTGCCACCAGCAGGGCCCGACTAGGCGTGGGTGAGCAGTTCTTC.

The V call is TRBV7-2, the J call TRBJ2-3; 7 nucleotides align to TRBD1. J was trimmed by 2 bases and V by 0 bases; bases with no gene match: 11. This CDR3 region has 18 residues. CDR1 is SGHTA and CDR2 is FQGNSA in the germline V gene. The CDR3 DNA follows: TGTGCCAGCAGCTTAGCGGGATTTAGGGGGCCGCCCACAGATACGCAGTATTTT. As protein: CASSLAGFRGPPTDTQYF.

The chain is built from TRBV21-1 and TRBJ1-6; the table assigns TRBD1, which was not confirmed against the DNA. TRBV21-1 is described as a pseudogene. CDR3 length: 18 amino acids. The CDR3 coding sequence is TGTGCCAGCAGCCTCCTCGCCAGGGGGACAGCTTATAATTCACCCCTCCACTTT. Protein: CASSLLARGTAYNSPLHF.

CDR3 nucleotide sequence: TGTGCCAGCAGTTTAACTGGGGGACTCAATTCTCCCTACGAGCAGTACGTC. Its translation is CASSLTGGLNSPYEQYV. V is TRBV27 and J is TRBJ2-7; the D gene is possibly TRBD2 (6 bases). The CDR3 is made up of 17 amino acids. Germline V gene data show CDR1 as MNHEY and CDR2 as SMNVEV (reference sequence). V was shortened by 2 bases and J by 2 bases, with 19 bases between the two germline ends.

The V and J genes are TRBV29-1 and TRBJ2-3; 9 nucleotides align to TRBD2. Germline V lookup: CDR1 SQVTM, CDR2 ANQGSEA. J lost 0 bases, V lost 7 bases, and 8 bases had no gene match. CDR3 length: 15 amino acids. The CDR3 DNA reads TGCAGCGCCACCAAGGGACTAGCTAGCACAGATACGCAGTATTTT. It is translated as CSATKGLASTDTQYF.

The rearrangement links TRBV2 to TRBJ1-1; 10 positions match TRBD1. V lost 4 bases and J lost 11; bases outside the gene matches: 4. The CDR3 has 12 amino acids. Germline assignment: CDR1 SNHLY and CDR2 FYNNEI. The CDR3 coding sequence is TGTGCCAGCAGTGGCCGACAGGGGGCGGCTTTCTTT. Amino acids: CASSGRQGAAFF.

This sequence joins TRBV2 and TRBJ1-5; 7 nucleotides line up with TRBD1. This CDR3 has 15 amino acids. J was trimmed by 4 bases and V by 0 bases; bases with no gene match: 3. Germline V lookup: CDR1 SNHLY, CDR2 FYNNEI. As DNA, the CDR3 is TGTGCCAGCAGTGAAGCCGCCAGGGGGAATCAGCCCCAGCATTTT. This translates into CASSEAARGNQPQHF.

The rearrangement joins TRBV6-6 to TRBJ2-2; D gene uncertain. Looked up from germline, CDR1 is MNHNY and CDR2 is SVGAGI (reference sequence). The CDR3 contains 16 residues. V shed 5 bases and J shed 0 bases, with 13 bases lying between them. The CDR3: CASSPGQSPNTGELFF. CDR3 DNA: TGTGCCAGCAGTCCGGGTCAAAGCCCGAACACCGGGGAGCTGTTTTTT.

This chain links TRBV6-5 with TRBJ2-7, with D possibly being TRBD1 (5 bases). Germline lookup yields CDR1 MNHEY and CDR2 SVGAGI. Trimming removed 2 bases at V and 3 bases at J, with 11 bases between. The CDR3 is 14 residues long. The CDR3 region has the DNA TGTGCCAGCAGTTACAAGGCAGGGAACTACGAGCAGTACTTC. It is translated as CASSYKAGNYEQYF.

The gene calls are TRBV7-2 and TRBJ2-2; TRBD2 matches at 14 bases. CDR1 and CDR2 (germline): SGHTA, FQGNSA. The CDR3 has 17 amino acids. Trimming took 3 bases from V and 6 from J; bases not matched to a gene: 6. The CDR3: CASSFGLAGGSSGELFF. In nucleotides, the CDR3 is TGTGCCAGCAGCTTCGGACTAGCGGGGGGCTCGTCCGGGGAGCTGTTTTTT. Filled out from reference TRBV7-2 and TRBJ2-2, the complete variable domain reads GAGVSQSPSNKVTEKGKDVELRCDPISGHTALYWYRQSLGQGLEFLIYFQGNSAPDKSGLPSDRFSAERTGGSVSTLTIQRTQQEDSAVYLCASSFGLAGGSSGELFFGEGSRLTVL.

V gene TRBV4-1 combines with J gene TRBJ2-5; D is perhaps TRBD2 (6 bases). This CDR3 has 13 amino acids. V lost 4 bases, J lost 4 bases, and 10 bases lay in between. Germline V gene data show CDR1 as MGHRA and CDR2 as YSYEKL. The CDR3 DNA reads as TGCGCCAGCAGCCGACTAGTAGTAGAGACCCAGTACTTC. Translating it yields CASSRLVVETQYF.

The chain couples TRBV19 to TRBJ2-3; D is unclear. This CDR3 has 15 residues. Germline CDR1 reads LNHDA; CDR2 reads SQIVND (reference sequence). V was shortened by 4 bases and J by 3 bases, with 14 bases between the two germline ends. The CDR3 DNA reads TGTGCCAGTAGTAGAAACATCCGAGGAACAGATACGCAGTATTTT. Translating gives CASSRNIRGTDTQYF.

DNA of the CDR3: TGTGCCAGCAGCTATAGAGACAGGGAGAACACTGAAGCTTTCTTT. It is translated as CASSYRDRENTEAFF. The rearrangement uses TRBV11-2 and TRBJ1-1; 7 bases are a match to TRBD1. CDR1 is SGHAT and CDR2 is FQNNGV in the germline V gene. V trimming: 4 bases; J trimming: 1 base; junction bases outside the gene matches: 6. CDR3 length: 15 residues.

This clone has just one count. The chain is built from TRBV4-2 and TRBJ2-1, with 11 bases aligning to TRBD2. The V gene's germline CDR1 is LGHNA and CDR2 YNFKEQ. The CDR3 has 17 residues. V trimming: 1 base; J trimming: 4 bases; junction bases outside the gene matches: 6. In nucleotides, the CDR3 is TGTGCCAGCAGCCAAGTAGGGCTAGCGGGGGGTTACAATGAGCAGTTCTTC. Translating gives CASSQVGLAGGYNEQFF.

The gene calls are TRBV5-1 and TRBJ1-6; tentatively, D is TRBD1 (5 bases). The germline V and J ends were trimmed by 4 bases and 1 base, with 18 bases remaining between them. The CDR3 consists of 18 residues. Germline CDR1 reads SGHRS; CDR2 reads YFSETQ. CDR3 bases: TGCGCCAGCAGCCTCGTTAGGGGCGATGCGTCCTATAATTCACCCCTCCACTTT. Translating it yields CASSLVRGDASYNSPLHF.